The 21 T cell receptor beta chains reported below all come from one sample, sequenced in a study of blood T cell repertoires in COVID-19. Here immunoSEQ multiplex PCR was the method, and the copy in TCRdb shows in-frame clones only, minus some. The repertoire holds under 95,000 clones, with approximately 89% as singletons. Specimen: peripheral blood. The receptor source for this set is a man in his forties or fifties with COVID-19, enrolled during active disease.

The V and J genes are TRBV19 and TRBJ1-5; 12 bases map to TRBD1. The germline V gene encodes CDR1 LNHDA and CDR2 SQIVND (reference sequence). The CDR3 spans 15 residues. V lost 7 bases, J lost 3 bases, and 4 bases stayed unmatched. The CDR3 spells CASNRGQGANQPQHF. In DNA, the CDR3 is TGTGCCAGTAATAGGGGACAGGGGGCCAATCAGCCCCAGCATTTT.

The V gene is TRBV7-2, the J gene TRBJ2-2; TRBD2 matches at 8 bases. The CDR3 is 17 amino acids. V lost 4 bases and J lost 2; bases outside the gene matches: 9. Per the germline V gene, CDR1 is SGHTA and CDR2 is FQGNSA. The CDR3 nucleotides read TGTGCCAGCAGCTCCCCCAGCGGGAGATATAACACCGGGGAGCTGTTTTTT. Its translation: CASSSPSGRYNTGELFF.

The chain links TRBV5-6 to TRBJ2-7; tentative D call: TRBD2 (7 bases). Trimming took 4 bases from V and 6 from J, leaving 14 bases between them. There are 13 residues in the CDR3. The germline V gene has CDR1 SGHDT and CDR2 YYEEEE. CDR3 sequence reads: CASSLGGGPEQYF. For the CDR3, the DNA is TGTGCCAGCAGCCTAGGGGGGGGCCCCGAGCAGTACTTC.

The rearrangement uses TRBV9 and TRBJ1-1, with 9 bases lining up with TRBD1. The V and J ends lost 4 bases and 4 bases, in that order; junction bases with no gene match: 8. The CDR3 length is 15 residues. Per germline, CDR1 SGDLS and CDR2 YYNGEE. CDR3 coding DNA: TGTGCCAGCAGCCCCCCGGGGACAGGGCTCACTGAAGCTTTCTTT. This encodes CASSPPGTGLTEAFF.

The rearrangement links TRBV5-1 to TRBJ2-2; no reliable D call. CDR1 is SGHRS and CDR2 is YFSETQ in the germline V gene. V lost 0 bases and J 6 bases, leaving 15 bases between the germline ends. This CDR3 spans 16 amino acids. The CDR3 DNA is TGCGCCAGCAGCTTGGGACTCTCGATCGAGCCCGGGGAGCTGTTTTTT. It yields the protein CASSLGLSIEPGELFF.

The chain uses TRBV7-3 and TRBJ2-3, with TRBD2 as a possible D gene (6 bases). Germline assignment: CDR1 SGHTA and CDR2 FQGTGA. The length of the CDR3 is 15 residues. The V and J ends lost 1 base and 2 bases respectively, with 10 bases between them. The DNA of the CDR3 is TGTGCCAGCAGCTTAAGTGCGGGGACCACAGATACGCAGTATTTT. Its translation: CASSLSAGTTDTQYF.

The J gene is TRBJ1-2, the V gene TRBV28, with D perhaps matching TRBD1 (5 bases). The germline CDR1 and CDR2 sequences are MDHEN and SYDVKM. With 7 bases removed from V and 4 bases from J, the gap between germline ends came to 10 bases. The CDR3 consists of 12 residues. The CDR3 coding sequence is TGTGCCAGCATGTGGGGCGGCTATGGCTACACCTTC. As protein: CASMWGGYGYTF.

The chain has TRBV5-4 and TRBJ2-1; 9 bases line up with TRBD1. Germline trimming cut 4 bases from V and 6 bases from J; bases unmatched to any gene: 8. The CDR3 contains 15 residues. Germline V CDR1 and CDR2: SGHNT, YYREEE (reference sequence). CDR3 sequence (DNA): TGTGCCAGCAGCACTCGGACAGGGGTACCCAATGAGCAGTTCTTC. Translation: CASSTRTGVPNEQFF.

The chain uses TRBV2 and TRBJ2-2; 7 nucleotides align to TRBD1. The CDR3 consists of 16 residues. Trimming at V came to 2 bases and at J to 3 bases, leaving 6 bases not matched to a gene. The germline gives CDR1 SNHLY, CDR2 FYNNEI. The CDR3 region has the DNA TGTGCCAGCAGTGAATTTCAAGGGGGCTACACCGGGGAGCTGTTTTTT. Translated: CASSEFQGGYTGELFF.

V is TRBV18 and J is TRBJ2-1; maybe TRBD1 (6 bases). The germline gives CDR1 KGHSH, CDR2 LQKENI. This CDR3 is 14 amino acids long. The ends were cut back, 3 bases at V and 10 bases at J, with 16 bases in the middle. The CDR3 spells CASSPPSRTEEQFF. The CDR3 DNA reads TGTGCCAGCTCACCGCCCTCCCGGACAGAAGAGCAGTTCTTC.

The chain uses TRBV7-9 and TRBJ2-2, with 7 bases matching TRBD1. CDR3 length: 15 residues. Germline V lookup: CDR1 SEHNR, CDR2 FQNEAQ (reference sequence). V lost 7 bases and J lost 3; bases outside the gene matches: 8. DNA of the CDR3: TGTGCCAGCATAGGACAGGCCGGGGACACCGGGGAGCTGTTTTTT. As protein: CASIGQAGDTGELFF. Supplemented by reference TRBV7-9 and TRBJ2-2, the full variable domain reads DTGVSQNPRHKITKRGQNVTFRCDPISEHNRLYWYRQTLGQGPEFLTYFQNEAQLEKSRLLSDRFSAERPKGSFSTLEIQRTEQGDSAMYLCASIGQAGDTGELFFGEGSRLTVL.

The V gene is TRBV6-5, the J gene TRBJ2-7, with 8 bases fitting TRBD1. J gave up 3 bases and V 7 bases, and 2 bases lay outside the gene matches. The V gene's germline CDR1 is MNHEY and CDR2 SVGAGI. The CDR3 is 12 residues long. The CDR3 DNA is TGTGCCAGCAAAACAGGGGGCTACGAGCAGTACGTC. Amino acids: CASKTGGYEQYV.

The CDR3 region has the DNA TGTGCCACCAGTGACGCTGGACAGGGTATAGACAATGAGCAGTTCTTC. Translated: CATSDAGQGIDNEQFF. The chain combines TRBV24-1 with TRBJ2-1; TRBD1 agrees at 8 bases. The CDR3 has 16 amino acids. Germline values: CDR1 KGHDR, CDR2 SFDVKD. V was clipped by 4 bases and J by 5 bases; unmatched bases: 9.

V usage is TRBV2 and J usage is TRBJ2-7; TRBD1 matches at 9 bases. After removal of 2 bases from V and 6 bases from J, the junction contained 2 bases not matched to a gene. This CDR3 is built from 13 residues. CDR1 is SNHLY and CDR2 is FYNNEI in the germline V gene. The CDR3 DNA follows: TGTGCCAGCAGTGAAACAGGGGGCCGCGAGCAGTACTTC. It encodes CASSETGGREQYF.

The chain links TRBV29-1 to TRBJ2-2, with TRBD2 matching 7 bases. V was pared by 4 bases and J by 1 base, with 6 bases of the junction left unmatched. This CDR3 is built from 15 residues. Germline V lookup: CDR1 SQVTM, CDR2 ANQGSEA. The DNA of the CDR3 is TGCAGCGTTGGGCGACTAGCCGAGAACACCGGGGAGCTGTTTTTT. It yields the protein CSVGRLAENTGELFF.

This clone was detected only once. The V call is TRBV5-5, the J call TRBJ2-1; a possible D gene is TRBD2 (6 bases). CDR1 and CDR2 from the germline V gene are SGHKS and YYEKEE (reference sequence). CDR3 length: 15 amino acids. V lost 3 bases, J lost 4 bases, and 14 bases lay in between. The CDR3 region is CASSSRGTPYNEQFF. As DNA, the CDR3 is TGTGCCAGCAGCTCCCGCGGGACTCCTTACAATGAGCAGTTCTTC. The entire variable domain, with the rest obtained from reference TRBV5-5 and TRBJ2-1, is as follows: DAGVTQSPTHLIKTRGQQVTLRCSPISGHKSVSWYQQVLGQGPQFIFQYYEKEERGRGNFPDRFSARQFPNYSSELNVNALLLGDSALYLCASSSRGTPYNEQFFGPGTRLTVL.

The V gene is TRBV7-2, the J gene TRBJ1-6; a weak D match, TRBD1 (5 bases). Trimming took off 1 base at V and 9 bases at J, with 7 bases between the two ends. Germline CDR1 and CDR2: SGHTA and FQGNSA. The CDR3 totals 13 residues. The CDR3 here is CASSLVQGSPLHF. DNA of the CDR3: TGTGCCAGCAGCTTAGTTCAGGGTTCACCCCTCCACTTT.

The chain links TRBV28 to TRBJ1-2, with 7 positions matching TRBD1. Trimming took 7 bases from V and 6 from J; bases not matched to a gene: 8. The CDR3 spans 13 residues. Germline V gene data show CDR1 as MDHEN and CDR2 as SYDVKM. CDR3 amino acids: CASTVDRVNGYTF. The CDR3 bases are TGTGCCAGCACCGTAGACAGGGTGAATGGCTACACCTTC.

As regards this clone: The same CDR3 arises from other DNA sequences in this sample as well. V usage is TRBV4-1 and J usage is TRBJ2-7; 8 bases match TRBD2. The CDR3 sequence is 15 residues long. The J segment lost 0 bases and the V segment lost 1 base, leaving 2 bases of the junction unmatched. Germline CDR1 is MGHRA and CDR2 is YSYEKL. The CDR3 DNA reads TGCGCCAGCAGCCAAGTGGCGGGGGGCTCCTACGAGCAGTACGTC. This gives the protein CASSQVAGGSYEQYV.

V is TRBV28 and J is TRBJ1-2, with TRBD1 as a possible D gene (6 bases). V shed 3 bases and J shed 6 bases, with 11 bases lying between them. CDR3 length: 13 amino acids. Germline V CDR1 and CDR2: MDHEN, SYDVKM. The CDR3 region is CASSFGGADGYTF. Written as DNA, the CDR3 is TGTGCCAGCAGTTTCGGGGGGGCGGATGGCTACACCTTC.

Remarks on this clone: Mismatch with germline at one junction end may stem from a read error. The chain has TRBV28 and TRBJ1-5; D is undetermined. CDR3 length: 12 residues. The germline V gene has CDR1 MDHEN and CDR2 SYDVKM. CDR3 coding DNA: TGTGCCAGCTACGGTAGCTATCAGCCCCAGCATTTT. This sequence encodes CASYGSYQPQHF. The full variable domain, with the rest looked up from reference TRBV28 and TRBJ1-5, is DVKVTQSSRYLVKRTGEKVFLECVQDMDHENMFWYRQDPGLGLRLIYFSYDVKMKEKGDIPEGYSVSREKKERFSLILESASTNQTSMYLCASYGSYQPQHFGDGTRLSIL.